These T cell receptor beta chains were read from a single sample in a study of blood T cell repertoires in COVID-19. Clones were sequenced by immunoSEQ multiplex PCR, and TCRdb holds only the in-frame ones, with some missing. The table includes 150,000 to 200,000 clones, 78% detected once. Sequencing was done on a sample of PBMCs or T cells enriched from blood (not recorded which). Receptor source: a woman in her fifties or sixties who had recovered from COVID-19. The CDR3 runs from the conserved cysteine through the conserved F or W. A D gene is named only where the DNA matches it firmly. Size is omitted from some rows. Given values are once, few, many or a class for expanded clones.

j_call clone_size v_call d_call cdr3_nt cdr3_aa
TRBJ2-7 . TRBV27 TRBD1 TGTGCCAGCAGTTGGACAGGTGAGGCCCGCGAGCAGTACTTC CASSWTGEAREQYF
TRBJ1-3 few TRBV5-4 . TGTGCCAGCAGCTTGGGCCGGTCCAACACCATATATTTT CASSLGRSNTIYF
TRBJ2-7 . TRBV25-1 TRBD1 TGTGCCAGCACGGGACAGGGGGCGCGGGAGCAGTACTTC CASTGQGAREQYF
TRBJ2-3 . TRBV27 TRBD2 TGTGCCAGCAGTCTTACTGGACTAGCGAGCACAGATACGCAGTATTTT CASSLTGLASTDTQYF
TRBJ1-2 . TRBV5-6 . TGTGCCAGCAGCTTGAGTCAGTCTAACTATGGCTACACCTTC CASSLSQSNYGYTF
TRBJ1-1 . TRBV19 . TGTGCCAGTAGTACCCAGGGGTTTGAAGCTTTCTTT CASSTQGFEAFF
TRBJ2-7 once TRBV29-1 TRBD1 TGCAGCGTTTCCGGGACAGGGACCGAGCAGTACTTC CSVSGTGTEQYF
TRBJ2-7 . TRBV5-1 . TGCGCCAGCAGCCTGACTTTTGGGGGCCCCTACGAGCAGTACTTC CASSLTFGGPYEQYF
TRBJ1-5 . TRBV27 TRBD1 TGTGCCAGCAGTGAGACAGGGAGGCAGCCCCAGCATTTT CASSETGRQPQHF
TRBJ2-2 . TRBV28 TRBD1 TGTGCCAGCAGCCTCGGGACAGGGGGGCCGGGGGAGCTGTTTTTT CASSLGTGGPGELFF
TRBJ2-1 . TRBV2 TRBD2 TGTGCCAGCAATCCGGGACTAGCGGTTGCCCTGGGGTCGAATGAGCAGTTCTTC CASNPGLAVALGSNEQFF
TRBJ1-5 . TRBV9 . TGTGCCAGCAGCCGACAGGGCAATCAGCCCCAGCATTTT CASSRQGNQPQHF
TRBJ2-1 once TRBV11-1 TRBD1 TGTGCCAGCAGCATAGGGACAGCCACATACAATGAGCAGTTCTTC CASSIGTATYNEQFF
TRBJ2-3 . TRBV10-1 TRBD2 TGCGCCAGCAGTGAGGGGACTAGACGAACAGATACGCAGTATTTT CASSEGTRRTDTQYF
TRBJ2-5 once TRBV5-1 . TGCGCCAGCAGCTTTCCTAGCGAAGAGACCCAGTACTTC CASSFPSEETQYF
TRBJ2-3 . TRBV6-5 . TGTGCCAGCAGCGGTGCCGAAACGCAGTATTTT CASSGAETQYF
TRBJ2-1 . TRBV9 . TGTGCCAGCAGTAGTCTAAGCGGCAACTCCTACAATGAGCAGTTCTTC CASSSLSGNSYNEQFF
TRBJ1-5 . TRBV18 . TGTGCCAGCTCTCCCGGGAGGGGCGATCAGCCCCAGCATTTT CASSPGRGDQPQHF
TRBJ2-1 . TRBV7-3 TRBD2 TGTGCCAGCAGCTTGGGGTCGGGGACTAGCGTCAATGAGCAGTTCTTC CASSLGSGTSVNEQFF
TRBJ2-5 . TRBV27 TRBD2 TGTGCCAGCAGTTTGCGATCACTAGCGGGAGGTCTGCTGTACCAAGAGACCCAGTACTTC CASSLRSLAGGLLYQETQYF
TRBJ1-5 . TRBV10-2 TRBD1 TGCGCCAGCAGCGAGGGGGCTAATCAGCCCCAGCATTTT CASSEGANQPQHF
TRBJ2-5 . TRBV11-2 . TGTGCCAGCAGCCCCCTGGTCCTAGCGGAGACCCAGTACTTC CASSPLVLAETQYF
TRBJ2-7 . TRBV7-2 . TGTGCCAGCTGTTTGGCCGAGACACCAACCTACGAGCAGTACTTC CASCLAETPTYEQYF
TRBJ2-7 . TRBV11-3 . TGTGCCAGCAGCTACAGGACGGGTGAGCAGTACTTC CASSYRTGEQYF